This T cell receptor (beta chain) was captured by sequencing in a study of blood T cell repertoires in COVID-19. Study summary: Material from acute and convalescent COVID-19 was sourced from the United States, Italy and Spain.

With 4 bases removed from V and 6 bases from J, the gap between germline ends came to 18 bases. CDR3 length: 16 amino acids. Germline assignment: CDR1 LGHNA and CDR2 YNFKEQ. In the original workflow: Amplification of reference gene primers was used by the study to estimate nucleated cell counts. Profiled with immunoSEQ multiplex PCR; TCRdb holds only in-frame clones, not every one. V, J and clone size derive from that table, while D and trimming were established from the DNA sequence. Of around 300,000 clones listed, about 86% were seen once; the top ten hold approximately 2%. The sequenced sample consisted of peripheral blood. V gene TRBV4-2 combines with J gene TRBJ2-2, with D possibly matching TRBD1 (6 bases). The TCR was taken from a woman aged 25 to 39 who had recovered from COVID-19. The CDR3 sequence: CASSLSRGEGAGELFF. In DNA, the CDR3 is TGTGCCAGCAGCCTTTCTAGGGGAGAGGGGGCCGGGGAGCTGTTTTTT.